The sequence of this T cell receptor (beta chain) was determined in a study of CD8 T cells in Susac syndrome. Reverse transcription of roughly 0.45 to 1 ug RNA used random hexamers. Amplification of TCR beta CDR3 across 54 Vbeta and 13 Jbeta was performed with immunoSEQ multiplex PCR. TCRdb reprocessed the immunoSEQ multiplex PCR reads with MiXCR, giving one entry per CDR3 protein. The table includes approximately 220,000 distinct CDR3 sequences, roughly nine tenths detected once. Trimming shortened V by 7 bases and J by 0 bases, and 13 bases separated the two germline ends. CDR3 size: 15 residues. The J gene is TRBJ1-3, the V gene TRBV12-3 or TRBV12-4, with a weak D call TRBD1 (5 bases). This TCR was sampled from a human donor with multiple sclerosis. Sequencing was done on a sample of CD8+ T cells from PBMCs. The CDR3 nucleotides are TGTGCCAGCACCCTGGGACGGAGCTCTGGAAACACCATATATTTT. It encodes CASTLGRSSGNTIYF.